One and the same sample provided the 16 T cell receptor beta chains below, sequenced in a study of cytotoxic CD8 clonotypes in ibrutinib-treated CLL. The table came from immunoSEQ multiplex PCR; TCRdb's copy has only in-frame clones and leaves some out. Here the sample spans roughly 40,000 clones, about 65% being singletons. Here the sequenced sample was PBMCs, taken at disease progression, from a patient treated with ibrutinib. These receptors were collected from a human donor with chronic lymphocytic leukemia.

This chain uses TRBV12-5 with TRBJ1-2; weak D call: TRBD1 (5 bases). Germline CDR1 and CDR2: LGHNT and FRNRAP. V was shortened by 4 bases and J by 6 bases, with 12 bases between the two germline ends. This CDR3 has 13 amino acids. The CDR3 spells CASGYNGGDGYTF. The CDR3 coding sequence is TGTGCTAGTGGTTATAACGGGGGTGATGGCTACACCTTC.

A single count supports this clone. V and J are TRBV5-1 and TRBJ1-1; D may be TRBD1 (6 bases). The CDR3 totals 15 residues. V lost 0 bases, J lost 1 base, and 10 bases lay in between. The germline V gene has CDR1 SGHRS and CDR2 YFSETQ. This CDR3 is CASSLGGGKNTEAFF. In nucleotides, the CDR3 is TGCGCCAGCAGCTTGGGCGGGGGCAAGAACACTGAAGCTTTCTTT.

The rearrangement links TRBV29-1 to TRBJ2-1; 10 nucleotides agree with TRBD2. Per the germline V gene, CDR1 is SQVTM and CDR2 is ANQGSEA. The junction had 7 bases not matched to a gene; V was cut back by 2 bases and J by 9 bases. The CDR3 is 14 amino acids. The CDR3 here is CSVEPGLAGAEQFF. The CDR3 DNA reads TGCAGCGTTGAACCGGGGCTAGCGGGAGCTGAGCAGTTCTTC.

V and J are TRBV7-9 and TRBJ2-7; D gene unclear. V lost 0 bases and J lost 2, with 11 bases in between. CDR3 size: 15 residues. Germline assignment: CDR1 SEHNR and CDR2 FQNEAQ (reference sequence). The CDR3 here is CASSLAGSGTYEQYF. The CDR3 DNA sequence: TGTGCCAGCAGCTTAGCCGGGTCAGGAACCTACGAGCAGTACTTC.

This CDR3 reads CAWNTGTSNYEQYF. The DNA for the CDR3 is TGTGCCTGGAATACCGGGACATCGAACTACGAGCAGTACTTC. The chain joins TRBV30 to TRBJ2-7; a weak D match, TRBD1 (6 bases). The CDR3 spans 14 residues. CDR1 GTSNPN and CDR2 SVGIG come from the germline V gene (reference sequence). V lost 4 bases, J lost 3 bases, and 16 bases lay in between.

The DNA for the CDR3 is TGTGCCAGCTCTTCTGGACAGAGTTATAATTCACCCCTCCACTTT. This codes for CASSSGQSYNSPLHF. The V call is TRBV18, the J call TRBJ1-6, with D tentatively TRBD1 (6 bases). V was shortened by 6 bases and J by 4 bases, with 13 bases between the two germline ends. The germline V gene has CDR1 KGHSH and CDR2 LQKENI. The CDR3 length is 15 residues.

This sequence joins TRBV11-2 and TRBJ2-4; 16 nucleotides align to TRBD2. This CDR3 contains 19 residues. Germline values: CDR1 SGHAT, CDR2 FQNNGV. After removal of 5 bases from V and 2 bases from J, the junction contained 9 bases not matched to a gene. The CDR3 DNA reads TGTGCCAGCAGCGACGGGACTAGCGGGAGGGCCGGTCCCAAAAACATTCAGTACTTC. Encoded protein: CASSDGTSGRAGPKNIQYF. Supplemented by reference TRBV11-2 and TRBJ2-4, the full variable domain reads EAGVAQSPRYKIIEKRQSVAFWCNPISGHATLYWYQQILGQGPKLLIQFQNNGVVDDSQLPKDRFSAERLKGVDSTLKIQPAKLEDSAVYLCASSDGTSGRAGPKNIQYFGAGTRLSVL.

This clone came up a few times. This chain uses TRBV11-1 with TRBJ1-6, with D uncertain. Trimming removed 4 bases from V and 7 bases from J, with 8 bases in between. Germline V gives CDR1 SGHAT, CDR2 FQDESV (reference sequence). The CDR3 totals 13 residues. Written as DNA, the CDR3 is TGTGCCAGCAGCTATAGGACCAATTCACCCCTCCACTTT. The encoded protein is CASSYRTNSPLHF.

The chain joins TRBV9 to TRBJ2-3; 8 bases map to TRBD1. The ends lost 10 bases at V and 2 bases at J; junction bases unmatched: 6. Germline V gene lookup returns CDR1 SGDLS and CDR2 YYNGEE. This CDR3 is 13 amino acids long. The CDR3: CAGGQGPTDTQYF. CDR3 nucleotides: TGTGCCGGCGGACAGGGCCCCACAGATACGCAGTATTTT.

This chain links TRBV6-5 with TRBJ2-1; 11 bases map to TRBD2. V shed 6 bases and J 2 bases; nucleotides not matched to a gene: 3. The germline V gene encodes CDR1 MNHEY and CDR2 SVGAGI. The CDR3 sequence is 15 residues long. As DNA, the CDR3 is TGTGCCAGCAGCAAGGGACTAGCGGCCTACAATGAGCAGTTCTTC. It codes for CASSKGLAAYNEQFF.

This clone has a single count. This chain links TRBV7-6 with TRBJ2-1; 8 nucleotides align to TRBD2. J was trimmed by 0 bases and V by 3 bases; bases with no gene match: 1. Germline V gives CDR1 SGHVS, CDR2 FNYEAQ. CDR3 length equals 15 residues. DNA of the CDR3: TGTGCCAGCAGCTTGAGCGGGAGCTCCTACAATGAGCAGTTCTTC. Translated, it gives CASSLSGSSYNEQFF.

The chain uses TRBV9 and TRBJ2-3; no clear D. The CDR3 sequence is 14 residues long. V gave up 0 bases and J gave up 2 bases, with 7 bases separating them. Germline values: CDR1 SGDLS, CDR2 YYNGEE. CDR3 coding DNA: TGTGCCAGCAGCGTAGCTACCAACACAGATACGCAGTATTTT. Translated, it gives CASSVATNTDTQYF.

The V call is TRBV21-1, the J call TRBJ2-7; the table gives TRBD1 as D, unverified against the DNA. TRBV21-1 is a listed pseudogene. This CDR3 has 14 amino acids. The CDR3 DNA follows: TGTGCCAGCAGGGGGACAGGGAGTCCCTACGAGCAGTACTTC. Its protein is CASRGTGSPYEQYF.

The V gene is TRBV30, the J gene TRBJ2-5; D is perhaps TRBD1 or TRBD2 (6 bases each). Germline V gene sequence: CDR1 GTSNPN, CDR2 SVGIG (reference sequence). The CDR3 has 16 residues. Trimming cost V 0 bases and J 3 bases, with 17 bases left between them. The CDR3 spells CAWSVLGGALKETQYF. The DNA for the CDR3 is TGTGCCTGGAGTGTACTGGGGGGCGCATTGAAAGAGACCCAGTACTTC.

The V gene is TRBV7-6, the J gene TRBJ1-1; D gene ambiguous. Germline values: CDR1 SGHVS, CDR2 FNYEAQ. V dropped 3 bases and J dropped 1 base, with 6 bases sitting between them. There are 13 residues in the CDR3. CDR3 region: CASSFPGNTEAFF. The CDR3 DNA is TGTGCCAGCAGCTTCCCCGGGAACACTGAAGCTTTCTTT.

The CDR3 sequence: CASKVLGLASDEQFF. The DNA for the CDR3 is TGTGCCAGCAAGGTCCTTGGACTAGCATCCGATGAGCAGTTCTTC. The chain combines TRBV6-1 with TRBJ2-1, with 8 bases identical to TRBD2. This CDR3 region has 15 residues. Per the germline V gene, CDR1 is MNHNS and CDR2 is SASEGT. J lost 8 bases, V lost 7 bases, and 13 bases had no gene match.